This T cell receptor beta chain is drawn from a study of post-analysis software for immune sequencing data. Study-wide points: There were four or five TRBV segments more frequent in patients than controls, and TRBV5-6, TRBV5-1 and TRBV20-1 were among them.

V was cut by 2 bases and J by 2 bases, with 13 bases left in between. The CDR3 contains 15 residues. Germline CDR1 is SGHRS and CDR2 is YFSETQ. With regard to this clonotype: The antigen remains undetermined.

Presence of unique molecular identifiers characterized the TCR beta cDNA libraries. TCRdb reprocessed the PCR reads with MiXCR, giving one entry per CDR3 protein. Of around 150,000 distinct CDR3 sequences in the sample, around 36% were seen once. The sequence derives from a girl between 10 and 17 years old with multiple sclerosis. The sequencing here drew on blood, taken after autologous hematopoietic stem cell transplantation. The chain recombines TRBV5-1 with TRBJ2-5, with D uncertain. The CDR3 DNA reads TGCGCCAGCAGCTTCCGCGATGGACGGCAAGAGACCCAGTACTTC. It translates to CASSFRDGRQETQYF.